This T cell receptor beta chain was recorded in a study of T cell repertoires in cytomegalovirus infection. This CDR3 is built from 16 residues. The J segment lost 0 bases and the V segment lost 3 bases, leaving 5 bases of the junction unmatched. The V gene's germline CDR1 is SGHTA and CDR2 FQGNSA. A single record per CDR3 protein comes from TCRdb applying MiXCR to the reads. The sample contains about 120,000 distinct CDR3 sequences, around 10% of which appear only once. This clonotype was recorded at least ten times. Its antigen is unknown. The sequence derives from a human donor in good health (CMV status not recorded). Some clones in this sample may be carry-over from other donors' samples. The specimen was PBMCs, sequenced either directly or after in vitro stimulation (not recorded which). This chain uses TRBV7-2 with TRBJ2-1, with 7 nucleotides matching TRBD1. CDR3 bases: TGTGCCAGCAGCTTCGGGACAGAGAGCTCCTACAATGAGCAGTTCTTC. Translating it yields CASSFGTESSYNEQFF.